The 27 T cell receptor beta chains in this list originate from one sample, sequenced in a study of blood T cell repertoires in COVID-19. Method: immunoSEQ multiplex PCR; TCRdb's copy keeps in-frame clones and lacks some. The repertoire consists of 200,000 to 250,000 clones, with under 85% occurring once and the leading ten covering around 2%. The sample consisted of PBMCs or T cells enriched from blood (not recorded which). The receptors were sampled from a man aged 55 to 70 who had recovered from COVID-19.

The chain joins TRBV6-1 to TRBJ2-7; D is unclear. Per germline, CDR1 MNHNS and CDR2 SASEGT. The CDR3 covers 13 residues. V was pared by 3 bases and J by 2 bases, with 8 bases between. The chain's CDR3 is CASSESRAYEQYF. As DNA, the CDR3 is TGTGCCAGCAGTGAGTCACGGGCCTACGAGCAGTACTTC.

Points on this clone: At one boundary the junction diverges from the germline segment, which might be a read error. V gene TRBV7-2 combines with J gene TRBJ1-1; 11 positions agree with TRBD1. This CDR3 has 12 amino acids. Germline CDR1 is SGHTA and CDR2 is FQGNSA. For the CDR3, the DNA is TGTGCCAGCAGCTTAGGGGACAGGGGGAGAATCTTT. This translates into CASSLGDRGRIF.

Only a few counts were recorded for this clone. The chain links TRBV7-9 to TRBJ1-1, with D tentatively TRBD1 (6 bases). Per germline, CDR1 SEHNR and CDR2 FQNEAQ (reference sequence). V was trimmed by 6 bases and J by 4 bases, leaving 12 bases between them. The CDR3 consists of 13 residues. CDR3 DNA: TGTGCCAGCAGTCGGGACACACTCACTGAAGCTTTCTTT. Translation gives CASSRDTLTEAFF.

The chain combines TRBV6-1 with TRBJ1-1; no definite D call. This CDR3 region has 12 residues. Trimming removed 3 bases at V and 8 bases at J, with 10 bases between. The V gene's germline CDR1 is MNHNS and CDR2 SASEGT. For the CDR3, the DNA is TGTGCCAGCAGTGATCCCCGCAGGGAAGCTTTCTTT. It yields the protein CASSDPRREAFF.

This chain links TRBV13 with TRBJ1-2; tentatively, D is TRBD1 (5 bases). This CDR3 spans 16 amino acids. Germline V lookup: CDR1 PRHDT, CDR2 FYEKMQ (reference sequence). With 0 bases removed from V and 2 bases from J, the gap between germline ends came to 13 bases. The CDR3 region is CASSLGRRELNYGYTF. The CDR3 nucleotides are TGTGCCAGCAGCTTAGGCCGCAGGGAACTAAACTATGGCTACACCTTC.

This chain connects TRBV10-3 to TRBJ1-2, with D maybe TRBD1 (6 bases). The CDR3 covers 14 residues. V was trimmed by 7 bases and J by 4 bases, leaving 16 bases between them. The V gene's germline CDR1 is ENHRY and CDR2 SYGVKD. In nucleotides, the CDR3 is TGTGCCATCAATTCCTTGGACAGAAGCTATGGCTACACCTTC. Encoded protein: CAINSLDRSYGYTF.

The chain carries TRBV6-2 or TRBV6-3 and TRBJ2-1; tentatively, D is TRBD1 (6 bases). From germline, CDR1 is MNHEY and CDR2 SVGEGT. Trimming pared 1 base from V and 8 bases from J, leaving 12 bases between. CDR3 length equals 14 residues. The CDR3 coding sequence is TGTGCCAGCAGTTACTTTGGGGGCTCGGATGAGCAGTTCTTC. Protein: CASSYFGGSDEQFF.

The genes are TRBV7-9 and TRBJ2-7, with 10 bases that match TRBD1. CDR1 and CDR2 from the germline V gene are SEHNR and FQNEAQ (reference sequence). This CDR3 has 13 amino acids. V shed 11 bases, J shed 3 bases, and the junction held 7 bases outside the gene matches. The CDR3 is CAGSRDRGYEQYF. DNA of the CDR3: TGTGCCGGCTCTCGGGACAGGGGCTACGAGCAGTACTTC.

This clone appeared once. This sequence joins TRBV5-5 and TRBJ2-7, with D possibly TRBD2 on 5 matching bases. The CDR3 consists of 14 residues. The V gene lost 2 bases and the J gene lost 7 bases, with 16 bases spanning the gap. From germline, CDR1 is SGHKS and CDR2 YYEKEE (reference sequence). For the CDR3, the DNA is TGTGCCAGCAGCTTCGGCGGGCCTCCCCAAGAGCAGTACTTC. Its protein is CASSFGGPPQEQYF.

The chain links TRBV7-9 to TRBJ1-3, with TRBD1 matching over 9 bases. Trimming cost V 3 bases and J 5 bases; bases outside gene matches: 5. This CDR3 is 15 amino acids long. In germline, CDR1 is SEHNR, CDR2 FQNEAQ (reference sequence). CDR3 DNA: TGTGCCAGCAGCTTTACCGGGACAGGGAGAAACACCATATATTTT. Protein: CASSFTGTGRNTIYF.

This rearrangement joins TRBV4-3 to TRBJ1-5; 7 nucleotides line up with TRBD1. J lost 9 bases, V lost 0 bases, and 8 bases had no gene match. This CDR3 spans 15 amino acids. Germline lookup yields CDR1 LGHNA and CDR2 YSLEER. The CDR3 nucleotides are TGCGCCAGCAGCCAAGATCTAGGGGGCCTTGGGCCCCAGCATTTT. Its protein product is CASSQDLGGLGPQHF.

A remark on this clone: Other DNA sequences in the same sample also yield this CDR3. V is TRBV2 and J is TRBJ2-5; 7 positions agree with TRBD2. Germline loops: CDR1 SNHLY, CDR2 FYNNEI. V shed 3 bases and J 5 bases; nucleotides not matched to a gene: 3. The CDR3 has 13 residues. The DNA of the CDR3 is TGTGCCAGCAGTGAGCGGGGAGGGGAGACCCAGTACTTC. Residues: CASSERGGETQYF.

V is TRBV5-8 and J is TRBJ1-2; D not certain. The CDR3 sequence is 11 residues long. V dropped 4 bases and J dropped 10 bases, with 11 bases sitting between them. The germline CDR1 and CDR2 sequences are SGHTS and YDEGEE. The CDR3 is CASSETPNYTF. The CDR3 DNA sequence: TGTGCCAGCAGCGAGACACCGAACTACACCTTC.

The rearrangement links TRBV24-1 to TRBJ1-4; TRBD1 agrees at 7 bases. The CDR3 totals 13 residues. CDR1 and CDR2 from the germline V gene are KGHDR and SFDVKD. Unmatched junction bases numbered 3, after V lost 4 bases and J lost 8 bases. The DNA of the CDR3 is TGTGCCACCAGTGAGGGACAGAGAGAAAAACTGTTTTTT. Protein product: CATSEGQREKLFF.

This clone was recorded only once. The chain is built from TRBV7-9 and TRBJ2-1, with D tentatively TRBD1 (7 bases). The CDR3 is 17 residues long. Trimming removed 4 bases from V and 5 bases from J, with 21 bases in between. Germline V gene sequence: CDR1 SEHNR, CDR2 FQNEAQ (reference sequence). CDR3: CASSSFGGTVFNNEQFF. In DNA, the CDR3 is TGTGCCAGCAGCTCTTTTGGCGGGACAGTTTTTAACAATGAGCAGTTCTTC.

The J gene is TRBJ1-2, the V gene TRBV12-3 or TRBV12-4, with D perhaps matching TRBD1 (5 bases). This CDR3 has 11 amino acids. Trimming removed 6 bases from V and 6 bases from J, with 8 bases in between. CDR3 region: CASSYRNGYTF. CDR3 DNA sequence: TGTGCCAGCAGCTACAGGAATGGCTACACCTTC.

J is TRBJ2-1 and V is TRBV10-2; 7 bases agree with TRBD2. V shed 3 bases and J 10 bases; nucleotides not matched to a gene: 12. Germline V CDR1 and CDR2: WSHSY, SAAADI. The CDR3 has 15 amino acids. The CDR3: CASSDPGLVLEEQFF. As DNA, the CDR3 is TGCGCCAGCAGTGACCCCGGACTAGTCCTGGAAGAGCAGTTCTTC.

The V and J genes are TRBV5-6 and TRBJ1-2; TRBD1 might be the D (6 bases). Germline CDR1 reads SGHDT; CDR2 reads YYEEEE. The length of the CDR3 is 15 residues. Trimming removed 0 bases at V and 0 bases at J, with 9 bases between. In DNA, the CDR3 is TGTGCCAGCAGCTTGGCCGGGACAACTAACTATGGCTACACCTTC. It translates to CASSLAGTTNYGYTF.

This chain uses TRBV29-1 with TRBJ1-2; D is ambiguous. V was trimmed by 2 bases and J by 2 bases, leaving 6 bases between them. The CDR3 has 12 residues. Germline values: CDR1 SQVTM, CDR2 ANQGSEA. The DNA of the CDR3 is TGCAGCGTTGAAACAGAAAACTATGGCTACACCTTC. It translates to CSVETENYGYTF. Full variable domain (remainder filled in from reference TRBV29-1 and TRBJ1-2): SAVISQKPSRDICQRGTSLTIQCQVDSQVTMMFWYRQQPGQSLTLIATANQGSEATYESGFVIDKFPISRPNLTFSTLTVSNMSPEDSSIYLCSVETENYGYTFGSGTRLTVV.

J is TRBJ1-1 and V is TRBV28; 9 bases are shared with TRBD1. The CDR3 is made up of 15 amino acids. With V trimmed by 3 bases and J by 5 bases, 7 bases remained unmatched. Looked up from germline, CDR1 is MDHEN and CDR2 is SYDVKM. In nucleotides, the CDR3 is TGTGCCAGCAGTTTGAACAGGGGGCAATGGACTGAAGCTTTCTTT. Its translation: CASSLNRGQWTEAFF.

This clone appeared a few times. The genes are TRBV9 and TRBJ1-1, with 7 bases aligning to TRBD1. The germline gives CDR1 SGDLS, CDR2 YYNGEE. The CDR3 runs to 14 residues. V trimming: 2 bases; J trimming: 2 bases; junction bases outside the gene matches: 3. The DNA of the CDR3 is TGTGCCAGCAGCGTGACAGGGACTAACACTGAAGCTTTCTTT. Translated: CASSVTGTNTEAFF.

V and J are TRBV18 and TRBJ2-7, with a possible D match to TRBD2 (5 bases). There are 14 residues in the CDR3. The V end lost 1 base, the J end lost 6 bases, and 13 bases lay between the germline ends. Germline V CDR1 and CDR2: KGHSH, LQKENI. The CDR3 DNA reads TGTGCCAGCTCACCACGTGAGGGAACTGGCGAGCAGTACTTC. Residues: CASSPREGTGEQYF.

This chain links TRBV5-1 with TRBJ2-5; possibly TRBD1 for D (6 bases). CDR1 is SGHRS, CDR2 YFSETQ, per germline. The CDR3 is made up of 15 amino acids. Trimming removed 2 bases at V and 1 base at J, with 12 bases between. The CDR3 region has the DNA TGCGCCAGCAGCTTATCAGGGGCTCTCCAAGAGACCCAGTACTTC. It codes for CASSLSGALQETQYF.

The chain has TRBV7-9 and TRBJ1-2; TRBD1 matches at 10 bases. This CDR3 is 14 amino acids long. The junction had 3 bases not matched to a gene; V was cut back by 1 base and J by 7 bases. The germline gives CDR1 SEHNR, CDR2 FQNEAQ (reference sequence). The CDR3, as DNA: TGTGCCAGCAGCTTAGGACAGGGGGCTTTTGGCTACACCTTC. Translated, it gives CASSLGQGAFGYTF.

This clone was counted once. This chain uses TRBV10-1 with TRBJ2-7; maybe TRBD1 (6 bases). This CDR3 is 12 amino acids long. Germline CDR1 and CDR2: WNHNN and SYGVQD (reference sequence). The V gene lost 3 bases and the J gene lost 8 bases, with 11 bases spanning the gap. The CDR3 DNA sequence: TGCGCCAGCAGTGACCCCGGACAGAAGCAGTACTTC. This sequence encodes CASSDPGQKQYF.

This clone was recorded once. V usage is TRBV5-1 and J usage is TRBJ1-2; D not resolved. V was clipped by 0 bases and J by 1 base, with 13 bases between them. CDR1 is SGHRS, CDR2 YFSETQ, per germline. The CDR3 spans 16 residues. The CDR3 DNA is TGCGCCAGCAGCTTGGGTCCCACAGCCGATAACTATGGCTACACCTTC. Protein product: CASSLGPTADNYGYTF. Based on the CDR3 plus reference TRBV5-1 and TRBJ1-2, the full variable domain is KAGVTQTPRYLIKTRGQQVTLSCSPISGHRSVSWYQQTPGQGLQFLFEYFSETQRNKGNFPGRFSGRQFSNSRSEMNVSTLELGDSALYLCASSLGPTADNYGYTFGSGTRLTVV.

V and J are TRBV5-1 and TRBJ2-3, with D perhaps TRBD1 (5 bases). CDR1 and CDR2 from the germline V gene are SGHRS and YFSETQ. The germline V and J ends were trimmed by 4 bases and 1 base, with 16 bases remaining between them. The CDR3 runs 16 residues. CDR3 nucleotides: TGCGCCAGCAGCCCCATGACGCAGGGTCGCACAGATACGCAGTATTTT. Translated, it gives CASSPMTQGRTDTQYF.